This is a list of T cell receptor beta chains from one sample in a study of CD8 T cells in Susac syndrome. TCRdb reprocessed the immunoSEQ multiplex PCR reads via MiXCR and lists one record per CDR3 protein. This sample has some 160,000 distinct CDR3 sequences, with around 95% found just once. The sample was CD4+ T cells from PBMCs. The receptors derive from a human donor with Susac syndrome. CDR3s include the opening cysteine and the closing phenylalanine or tryptophan. The D gene is left open where the match is weak. Clone size is shown for a subset of rows, as once, few, many or a class of expanded clone.

NA | TRBJ2-5 | TRBV7-6 | NA | TGTGCCAGCAGCTTAGGATCGGAGACCCAGTACTTC | CASSLGSETQYF
TRBD1 | TRBJ2-5 | TRBV29-1 | NA | TGCAGCGGCAGGACAGGGCCAGAGACCCAGTACTTC | CSGRTGPETQYF
TRBD1 | TRBJ1-1 | TRBV27 | NA | TGTGCCAGCACCTCGACAGGGAGAGGATTAACGGACACTGAAGCTTTCTTT | CASTSTGRGLTDTEAFF
NA | TRBJ1-1 | TRBV3-1 | NA | TGTGCCAGCAGCCTGGGGGAGGGTAGGACTGAAGCTTTCTTT | CASSLGEGRTEAFF
NA | TRBJ2-2 | TRBV28 | NA | TGTGCCAGCAGGTTCATGGGGACGAACACCGGGGAGCTGTTTTTT | CASRFMGTNTGELFF
TRBD1 | TRBJ1-6 | TRBV3-1 | NA | TGTGCCAGCAGCCCAAGTACCCTCGGGACAGCCAATTCACCCCTCCACTTT | CASSPSTLGTANSPLHF
NA | TRBJ2-1 | TRBV18 | NA | TGTGCCAGCTCACAGTCGACAGATTACAATGAGCAGTTCTTC | CASSQSTDYNEQFF
TRBD1 | TRBJ2-7 | TRBV6-5 | NA | TGTGCCAGCAGCGCTCCGGGACAGGGTGGAAGAGAGCAGTACTTC | CASSAPGQGGREQYF
NA | TRBJ1-5 | TRBV9 | NA | TGTGCCAGCAGCGCCCCACAGGGAGTAGAACAGCCCCAGCATTTT | CASSAPQGVEQPQHF
NA | TRBJ2-5 | TRBV24-1 | few | TGTGCCACCAGCCTCGGGGCAGAGACCCAGTACTTC | CATSLGAETQYF
NA | TRBJ2-3 | TRBV25-1 | NA | TGTGCCAGCAGTGAATACAGGGGACGCACAGATACGCAGTATTTT | CASSEYRGRTDTQYF
NA | TRBJ2-7 | TRBV29-1 | once | TGCAGCGCCGGACGTCTGAGCCCCTACGAGCAGTACTTC | CSAGRLSPYEQYF
TRBD1 | TRBJ2-6 | TRBV28 | NA | TGTGCCAGCACCAGGGGGAGTTCTGGGGCCAACGTCCTGACTTTC | CASTRGSSGANVLTF